Sequencing of this T cell receptor beta chain was carried out in a study of cytomegalovirus exposure and HLA in healthy donors. General study results and limits: A prior analysis recorded that most TCR beta V segments were productive about 87% or about 30% of the time. Among CMV-associated TCR beta chains, most appeared HLA-restricted in a later analysis.

On this clone: Antigen specificity is unknown.

The CDR3 runs 15 residues. The germline gives CDR1 SGHTA, CDR2 FQGNSA. Trimming took 7 bases from V and 6 from J; bases not matched to a gene: 11. The PCR ran on 60 Vbeta and 13 Jbeta primers. Clones were sequenced by immunoSEQ multiplex PCR, and TCRdb holds only the in-frame ones, with some missing. The data show about 170,000 clones, with 82% seen just once and approximately 1.6% held by the top ten. The sample taken for sequencing was PBMCs. This TCR came from a male donor in good health and CMV-seronegative. The rearrangement links TRBV7-2 to TRBJ2-1, with TRBD2 identical over 8 bases. The CDR3 nucleotides are TGTGCCAGCACCCAATCCGGGACTAGGAGCAATGAGCAGTTCTTC. Translating gives CASTQSGTRSNEQFF.